This passage covers 22 T cell receptor beta chains from one sample sequenced in a study of T cells in Graves' hyperthyroidism and ophthalmopathy. Amplified regions were TCR beta CDR3 sequences from RNA transcripts. First-round RT-PCR targeting the TCR CDR3 was performed with the HTBI primer set. MiXCR, run by TCRdb on the multiplex PCR reads, gives a single entry per CDR3 protein. The table lists roughly 350,000 distinct CDR3 sequences, 14% of them singletons. The source material was blood. These receptor sequences come from a woman under 40 with Graves' ophthalmopathy.

This clonotype was seen more than once but under ten times. The gene calls are TRBV20-1 and TRBJ2-5; 13 bases are a match to TRBD2. V lost 5 bases and J lost 4; bases outside the gene matches: 7. The CDR3 length is 15 residues. Germline CDR1 and CDR2: DFQATT and SNEGSKA (reference sequence). The CDR3 bases are TGCAGTGCTCCCGGGACTAGCGGGGATATAGAGACCCAGTACTTC. Amino acid sequence: CSAPGTSGDIETQYF.

As for this clonotype: A much larger clone lies a single base off, so this may be a read error. This chain links TRBV7-3 with TRBJ1-6; D is undetermined. Trimming shortened V by 1 base and J by 10 bases, and 20 bases separated the two germline ends. Germline CDR1 reads SGHTA; CDR2 reads FQGTGA. The CDR3 loop spans 17 amino acids. CDR3 nucleotides: TGTGCCAGCAGCTTAATATCTGCCAGGTTAAGTCACTCACCCCTCCACTTT. It codes for CASSLISARLSHSPLHF. Variable domain in full (rest from reference TRBV7-3 and TRBJ1-6): GAGVSQTPSNKVTEKGKYVELRCDPISGHTALYWYRQSLGQGPEFLIYFQGTGAADDSGLPNDRFFAVRPEGSVSTLKIQRTERGDSAVYLCASSLISARLSHSPLHFGNGTRLTVT.

To note about this clonotype: At one of its ends the junction is not consistent with the germline gene, which may arise from a read error. The V and J genes are TRBV19 and TRBJ2-1; a possible D gene is TRBD1 (6 bases). Germline V gene lookup returns CDR1 LNHDA and CDR2 SQIVND (reference sequence). The CDR3 is made up of 15 amino acids. In nucleotides, the CDR3 is TGTTCCAGTAGTATATACAGGGACCCCTACAATGAGCAGTTCTTC. This sequence encodes CSSSIYRDPYNEQFF.

This clonotype was recorded at least ten times. The chain employs TRBV28 and TRBJ1-4; perhaps TRBD1 as D (6 bases). This CDR3 has 17 amino acids. CDR1 and CDR2 from the germline V gene are MDHEN and SYDVKM. V was cut by 7 bases and J by 3 bases, with 21 bases left in between. The CDR3 region has the DNA TGTGCCAGCATAACTCTCACGGCGGGGGCACCTAATGAAAAACTGTTTTTT. Its translation: CASITLTAGAPNEKLFF.

There are many counts of this clonotype. The chain carries TRBV20-1 and TRBJ2-1, with D perhaps TRBD2 (7 bases). Deletions cut 0 bases from V and 4 bases from J, with 13 bases between. The CDR3 covers 15 residues. Per the germline V gene, CDR1 is DFQATT and CDR2 is SNEGSKA (reference sequence). The chain's CDR3 is CSARDGGGPYNEQFF. The DNA of the CDR3 is TGCAGTGCTAGAGATGGGGGGGGGCCTTACAATGAGCAGTTCTTC.

This clonotype was picked up many times. V gene TRBV9 combines with J gene TRBJ2-5; D ambiguous. V dropped 3 bases and J dropped 4 bases, with 1 base sitting between them. Germline lookup yields CDR1 SGDLS and CDR2 YYNGEE. The CDR3 runs 10 residues. The DNA for the CDR3 is TGTGCCAGCAGCGGAGAGACCCAGTACTTC. As protein: CASSGETQYF.

This clonotype was recorded at least ten times. The rearrangement joins TRBV20-1 to TRBJ1-6; D might be TRBD1 (5 bases). Germline CDR1 DFQATT, CDR2 SNEGSKA (reference sequence). V lost 5 bases and J 6 bases, leaving 11 bases between the germline ends. The CDR3 covers 13 residues. This CDR3 reads CSARGDSNSPLHF. DNA for the CDR3: TGCAGTGCTCGTGGGGACTCTAATTCACCCCTCCACTTT.

This clonotype was seen at least ten times. This chain links TRBV7-8 with TRBJ2-7; TRBD2 agrees at 9 bases. Germline lookup yields CDR1 SGHVS and CDR2 FQNEAQ. CDR3 length equals 15 residues. V trimming: 3 bases; J trimming: 5 bases; junction bases outside the gene matches: 8. The CDR3 protein is CASSFSRGGPNEQYF. The CDR3 DNA sequence: TGTGCCAGCAGCTTCTCGCGGGGGGGCCCGAACGAGCAGTACTTC.

This clonotype was observed a few times. The rearrangement uses TRBV20-1 and TRBJ2-1; D call uncertain. The ends were cut back, 5 bases at V and 7 bases at J, with 15 bases in the middle. The CDR3 length is 13 residues. The germline CDR1 and CDR2 sequences are DFQATT and SNEGSKA (reference sequence). CDR3 in amino acids: CSARARLTNEQFF. The CDR3 DNA reads as TGCAGTGCTCGAGCGAGACTGACTAATGAGCAGTTCTTC.

This clonotype was seen a few times. CDR3 in amino acids: CASSQEAGQLNQPQHF. CDR3 in DNA: TGCGCCAGCAGCCAAGAGGCGGGACAGCTCAATCAGCCCCAGCATTTT. This rearrangement joins TRBV4-1 to TRBJ1-5, with 7 bases matching TRBD1. The CDR3 is 16 amino acids. Germline V gene sequence: CDR1 MGHRA, CDR2 YSYEKL. The V segment lost 0 bases and the J segment 3 bases; nucleotides outside the gene matches: 5.

The J gene is TRBJ2-1, the V gene TRBV4-2, with TRBD2 matching 13 bases. Per germline, CDR1 LGHNA and CDR2 YNFKEQ. Losses at the gene ends were 4 bases for V and 8 bases for J; bases not matched to a gene: 8. There are 16 residues in the CDR3. CDR3 amino acids: CASSRLAGGLFHEQFF. The CDR3 nucleotides are TGTGCCAGCAGCCGACTAGCGGGGGGTCTTTTCCATGAGCAGTTCTTC.

The rearrangement links TRBV19 to TRBJ2-1, with a weak D call TRBD2 (6 bases). In germline, CDR1 is LNHDA, CDR2 SQIVND (reference sequence). The CDR3 has 13 residues. V was pared by 0 bases and J by 7 bases, with 7 bases between. Here the CDR3 DNA reads TGTGCCAGTAGTATAGATGGGACTAATGAGCAGTTCTTC. Protein product: CASSIDGTNEQFF.

This clonotype was counted only a few times. A much larger clone differs by one base, so this may be a read error. The CDR3 region is CSAGETSGGFSYEQYF. CDR3 bases: TGCAGTGCTGGGGAGACTAGCGGGGGGTTTTCCTACGAGCAGTACTTC. This sequence joins TRBV20-1 and TRBJ2-7; 13 nucleotides line up with TRBD2. CDR1 DFQATT and CDR2 SNEGSKA come from the germline V gene (reference sequence). The CDR3 is 16 amino acids. The ends lost 5 bases at V and 1 base at J; junction bases unmatched: 8.

This clonotype was recorded at least ten times. The genes are TRBV5-1 and TRBJ1-2; 11 bases are a match to TRBD1. CDR1 and CDR2 (germline): SGHRS, YFSETQ. The V and J ends lost 2 bases and 2 bases, in that order; junction bases with no gene match: 11. The CDR3 consists of 18 residues. CDR3 nucleotide sequence: TGCGCCAGCAGCTTACATCCGGGACAGGGGGAATTGAACTATGGCTACACCTTC. Its translation is CASSLHPGQGELNYGYTF.

This clonotype has ten or more counts. The rearrangement uses TRBV20-1 and TRBJ1-2, with D perhaps TRBD1 (6 bases). V was cut by 3 bases and J by 8 bases, with 25 bases left in between. The CDR3 covers 16 residues. CDR1 is DFQATT, CDR2 SNEGSKA, per germline (reference sequence). DNA of the CDR3: TGCAGTGCTAGCCTAGTTTTGCGGGCAGGGGTAGAAGGCTACACCTTC. It codes for CSASLVLRAGVEGYTF.

The genes are TRBV20-1 and TRBJ2-2; tentative D call: TRBD2 (7 bases). The germline CDR1 and CDR2 sequences are DFQATT and SNEGSKA (reference sequence). The V end lost 1 base, the J end lost 5 bases, and 11 bases lay between the germline ends. The CDR3 is 14 amino acids. The CDR3 sequence is CSARAGGQTGELFF. In DNA, the CDR3 is TGCAGTGCTAGAGCGGGGGGCCAAACCGGGGAGCTGTTTTTT.

The rearrangement joins TRBV19 to TRBJ1-1; D is unresolved. V lost 3 bases and J 1 base, leaving 6 bases between the germline ends. Germline loops: CDR1 LNHDA, CDR2 SQIVND (reference sequence). This CDR3 is 13 amino acids long. The CDR3 sequence: CASSMPGNTEAFF. The CDR3 DNA reads TGTGCCAGTAGTATGCCAGGGAACACTGAAGCTTTCTTT.

Ten or more counts support this clonotype. This chain links TRBV6-5 with TRBJ1-6, with D perhaps matching TRBD1 (5 bases). The CDR3 spans 16 residues. Trimming removed 0 bases from V and 4 bases from J, with 10 bases in between. Germline V CDR1 and CDR2: MNHEY, SVGAGI. This chain's CDR3 is CASSYSRRGYNSPLHF. The CDR3, as DNA: TGTGCCAGCAGTTACTCTCGCCGGGGGTATAATTCACCCCTCCACTTT.

This clonotype was found a few times. V is TRBV15 and J is TRBJ1-6; D gene uncertain. V dropped 0 bases and J dropped 11 bases, with 14 bases sitting between them. The CDR3 extends over 15 amino acids. Germline V CDR1 and CDR2: LNHNV, YYDKDF (reference sequence). The DNA for the CDR3 is TGTGCCACCAGCAGAGACAGGCGCCTCTCGGCACCCCTCCACTTT. Translated, it gives CATSRDRRLSAPLHF.

This clonotype appeared a few times. The chain is built from TRBV29-1 and TRBJ2-2, with D uncertain. CDR1 SQVTM and CDR2 ANQGSEA come from the germline V gene. This CDR3 has 11 amino acids. V was clipped by 6 bases and J by 6 bases, with 8 bases between them. CDR3: CSVGTAGELFF. The DNA for the CDR3 is TGCAGCGTGGGAACAGCCGGGGAGCTGTTTTTT.

In its sample, this clonotype was seen many times. The chain recombines TRBV27 with TRBJ2-1, with D perhaps matching TRBD2 (5 bases). This CDR3 is built from 17 residues. The germline CDR1 and CDR2 sequences are MNHEY and SMNVEV (reference sequence). Trimming removed 5 bases from V and 2 bases from J, with 19 bases in between. Written as DNA, the CDR3 is TGTGCCAGCAGTCCTCGGCGAAGAGCGGATACCTACAATGAGCAGTTCTTC. This codes for CASSPRRRADTYNEQFF.

The genes are TRBV29-1 and TRBJ2-7; the D is unclear. The CDR3 loop spans 13 amino acids. Germline V gene data show CDR1 as SQVTM and CDR2 as ANQGSEA. Trimming stripped 0 bases from V and 0 bases from J, with 6 bases between. CDR3 residues: CSVEEGHSYEQYF. The CDR3, as DNA: TGCAGCGTTGAAGAGGGCCACTCCTACGAGCAGTACTTC.